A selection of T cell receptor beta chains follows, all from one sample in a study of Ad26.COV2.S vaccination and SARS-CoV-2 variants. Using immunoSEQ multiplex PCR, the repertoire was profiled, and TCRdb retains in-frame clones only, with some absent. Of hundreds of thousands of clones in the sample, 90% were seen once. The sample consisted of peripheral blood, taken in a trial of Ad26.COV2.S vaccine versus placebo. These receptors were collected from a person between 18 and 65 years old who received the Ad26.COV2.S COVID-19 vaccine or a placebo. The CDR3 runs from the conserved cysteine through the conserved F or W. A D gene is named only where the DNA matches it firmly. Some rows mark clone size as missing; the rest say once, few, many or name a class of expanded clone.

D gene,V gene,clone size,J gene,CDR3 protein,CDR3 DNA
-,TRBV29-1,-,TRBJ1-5,CSVATGSFSNQPQHF,TGCAGCGTTGCCACAGGTTCTTTTAGCAATCAGCCCCAGCATTTT
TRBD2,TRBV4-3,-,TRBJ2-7,CASSQDREGSYEQYF,TGCGCCAGCAGCCAAGATCGGGAGGGGTCCTACGAGCAGTACTTC
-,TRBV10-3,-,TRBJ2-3,CAISNSGSKSVADTQYF,TGTGCCATCAGTAACTCGGGCTCTAAATCCGTGGCAGATACGCAGTATTTT
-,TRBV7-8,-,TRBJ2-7,CASSLVGRFSEQYF,TGTGCCAGCAGCTTAGTCGGAAGGTTTTCGGAGCAGTACTTC
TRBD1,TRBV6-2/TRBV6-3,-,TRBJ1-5,CASNPGQGTNQPQHF,TGTGCCAGCAACCCGGGACAGGGGACCAATCAGCCCCAGCATTTT
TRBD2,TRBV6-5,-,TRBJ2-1,CASSSGTRGLEQFF,TGTGCCAGCAGTTCCGGGACTAGGGGCCTTGAGCAGTTCTTC
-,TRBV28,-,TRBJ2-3,CASSSVRTSDPEGDTQYF,TGTGCCAGCAGCTCAGTAAGGACCTCGGACCCAGAGGGGGATACGCAGTATTTT
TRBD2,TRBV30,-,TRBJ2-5,CAWSVASGGETQYF,TGTGCCTGGAGTGTGGCTAGCGGGGGAGAGACCCAGTACTTC
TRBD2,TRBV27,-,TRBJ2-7,CASSTRTSGSPYEQYF,TGTGCCAGCAGTACCCGGACTAGCGGGAGTCCCTACGAGCAGTACTTC
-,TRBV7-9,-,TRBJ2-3,CASSFTSGLDTQYF,TGTGCCAGCAGCTTTACGTCTGGCCTTGATACGCAGTATTTT
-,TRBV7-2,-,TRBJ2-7,CASSLNRLGEQYF,TGTGCCAGCAGCTTAAATCGGTTGGGGGAGCAGTACTTC
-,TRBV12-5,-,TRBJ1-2,CASGALTGMGYTF,TGTGCTAGTGGCGCCCTAACAGGGATGGGCTACACCTTC
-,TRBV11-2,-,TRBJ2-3,CASSLDRRYGTQYF,TGTGCCAGCAGCTTAGACCGACGTTACGGTACGCAGTATTTT
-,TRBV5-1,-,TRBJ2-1,CASSYNPVGEQFF,TGCGCCAGCAGCTACAACCCCGTCGGTGAGCAGTTCTTC
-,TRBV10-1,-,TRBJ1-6,CASSEFDGSPLHF,TGCGCCAGCAGTGAGTTCGACGGGTCACCCCTCCACTTT
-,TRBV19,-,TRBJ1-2,CASSMTHGDGYTF,TGTGCCAGTAGTATGACCCACGGGGATGGCTACACCTTC
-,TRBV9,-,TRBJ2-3,CASSVNGPDTQYF,TGTGCCAGCAGCGTAAACGGCCCAGATACGCAGTATTTT
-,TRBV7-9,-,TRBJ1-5,CASSLASANQPQHF,TGTGCCAGCAGCTTAGCTTCGGCCAATCAGCCCCAGCATTTT
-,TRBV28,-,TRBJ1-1,CASSPRPHTEAFF,TGTGCCAGCAGTCCCCGACCACACACTGAAGCTTTCTTT
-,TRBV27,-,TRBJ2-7,CASSLTGQGGPATYEQYF,TGTGCCAGCAGTTTAACAGGGCAGGGGGGGCCCGCTACCTACGAGCAGTACTTC
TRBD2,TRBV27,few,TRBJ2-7,CASGLAGVVGYEQYF,TGTGCCAGCGGACTAGCGGGAGTGGTCGGCTACGAGCAGTACTTC
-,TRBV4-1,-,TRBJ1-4,CASSQEVSLNEKLFF,TGCGCCAGCAGCCAAGAGGTCAGCCTTAATGAAAAACTGTTTTTT